The entry below describes one T cell receptor beta chain. These data originate in a study of blood T cell repertoires in COVID-19. Background on the study: COVID-19 samples collected from the United States, Italy and Spain covered acute and convalescent phases. PBMCs, B-cell-depleted T cells, or T cells were the source of the cDNA or gDNA that made up the material.

Trimming stripped 5 bases from V and 9 bases from J, with 17 bases between. Germline CDR1 SGHTA, CDR2 FQGNSA. CDR3 length: 14 residues. Original data processing: The assay estimated nucleated cells by amplifying reference gene primers. Libraries were prepared by immunoSEQ multiplex PCR; TCRdb keeps only in-frame clonotypes and omits some of them. D and trimming come from the DNA, and the V and J calls and clone size come from that table. The sample gives roughly 340,000 clones, almost 90% of which show up once; about 7% is in the top ten. One Seattle source followed patients from active infection through their disease course.

Sequenced sample: peripheral blood. The sequence derives from a woman in her seventies with COVID-19, enrolled during active disease. The chain joins TRBV7-2 to TRBJ2-1; no firm D call. The CDR3 DNA reads as TGTGCCAGCAGCCAGGCCTCATCGGTGCGTGAGCAGTTCTTC. It is translated as CASSQASSVREQFF.